Presented here are 22 T cell receptor beta chains from one specimen sequenced in a study of CD8+ T cells in alopecia areata (dated by TCRdb to 2016 to 2019). Preparation of the library involved the immunoSEQ multiplex PCR assay. For TCR sequencing, RNA was extracted from every sample and reverse transcribed into cDNA to serve as template. TCRdb stores this immuneACCESS table with in-frame sequences only. Part of the clones is absent; in the studies checked, under half of the shortfall reflects unresolved V genes, and no reason is known for the rest. The sample contains around 140,000 clones, about half of them found a single time. Together, the top ten hold roughly 0.9% of the sample. Taken with the paper, the label for time point translates to: baseline before oral tofacitinib. The sample in question was CD4+ T cells sorted from blood, obtained at week 0. The receptors come from a human donor with alopecia areata.

The chain employs TRBV25-1 and TRBJ1-1, with 9 positions matching TRBD1. Germline V gene data show CDR1 as MGHDK and CDR2 as SYGVNS. V was pared by 4 bases and J by 4 bases, with 1 base of the junction left unmatched. This CDR3 spans 13 amino acids. CDR3 protein: CASSGQGGTEAFF. The CDR3 nucleotides are TGTGCCAGCAGTGGACAGGGGGGCACTGAAGCTTTCTTT.

The CDR3 DNA reads TGCAGCGTTGAAAGTGACACCGGGGAGCTGTTTTTT. Protein: CSVESDTGELFF. The chain joins TRBV29-1 to TRBJ2-2; D unresolved. The CDR3 runs 12 residues. Per germline, CDR1 SQVTM and CDR2 ANQGSEA. V was pared by 2 bases and J by 3 bases, with 4 bases between.

This clone was seen a single time. This sequence joins TRBV5-5 and TRBJ2-6; no definite D call. Germline CDR1 and CDR2: SGHKS and YYEKEE (reference sequence). The ends were cut back, 2 bases at V and 0 bases at J, with 12 bases in the middle. CDR3 length: 17 amino acids. CDR3 coding DNA: TGTGCCAGCAGCTTAGGCTCCTCGCGCTCTGGGGCCAACGTCCTGACTTTC. The encoded protein is CASSLGSSRSGANVLTF.

This rearrangement joins TRBV27 to TRBJ1-5; D is possibly TRBD1 (5 bases). V was pared by 4 bases and J by 4 bases, with 14 bases between. The CDR3 is made up of 15 amino acids. Germline lookup yields CDR1 MNHEY and CDR2 SMNVEV (reference sequence). The CDR3 DNA follows: TGTGCCAGCAGTTCGGCCGGGACCCCAAATCAGCCCCAGCATTTT. Its protein is CASSSAGTPNQPQHF.

The gene calls are TRBV29-1 and TRBJ1-1; D possibly corresponds to TRBD1 (6 bases). The length of the CDR3 is 11 residues. Trimming removed 5 bases from V and 9 bases from J, with 13 bases in between. Germline CDR1 SQVTM, CDR2 ANQGSEA. The CDR3 loop reads CSVLSGGKAFF. For the CDR3, the DNA is TGCAGCGTTCTTTCCGGGGGCAAAGCTTTCTTT.

This clone appeared once. The chain links TRBV5-4 to TRBJ1-1, with D maybe TRBD1 (6 bases). Per germline, CDR1 SGHNT and CDR2 YYREEE (reference sequence). This CDR3 has 13 residues. The V and J ends lost 0 bases and 5 bases respectively, with 8 bases between them. CDR3: CASSLDRVTEAFF. CDR3 DNA sequence: TGTGCCAGCAGCTTGGACAGGGTGACTGAAGCTTTCTTT. Together with reference TRBV5-4 and TRBJ1-1, the CDR3 gives the full variable domain: ETGVTQSPTHLIKTRGQQVTLRCSSQSGHNTVSWYQQALGQGPQFIFQYYREEENGRGNFPPRFSGLQFPNYSSELNVNALELDDSALYLCASSLDRVTEAFFGQGTRLTVV.

The J gene is TRBJ2-2, the V gene TRBV2; no reliable D call. Germline CDR1 reads SNHLY; CDR2 reads FYNNEI. V lost 1 base and J lost 6, with 3 bases in between. The CDR3 runs 12 residues. This chain's CDR3 is CASSEDSGELFF. In DNA form, the CDR3 reads TGTGCCAGCAGTGAAGATTCCGGGGAGCTGTTTTTT.

This chain uses TRBV29-1 with TRBJ1-5; D gene uncertain. The germline CDR1 and CDR2 sequences are SQVTM and ANQGSEA. V lost 4 bases and J lost 0, with 10 bases in between. The CDR3 is 14 amino acids. In nucleotides, the CDR3 is TGCAGCGTTGCCTTCGTTAATAGCAATCAGCCCCAGCATTTT. Protein sequence: CSVAFVNSNQPQHF.

This rearrangement joins TRBV29-1 to TRBJ2-5; D is perhaps TRBD2 (6 bases). CDR3 length: 14 amino acids. Germline CDR1 reads SQVTM; CDR2 reads ANQGSEA. Trimming left V 7 bases short and J 5 bases short, with 20 bases between. The CDR3 bases are TGCAGCGCCTATGGGACTTCCCGGACGGAGACCCAGTACTTC. Protein product: CSAYGTSRTETQYF.

This clone was detected once. This chain joins TRBV4-1 and TRBJ2-6, with 9 bases identical to TRBD1. The ends lost 1 base at V and 2 bases at J; junction bases unmatched: 12. Germline V gene data show CDR1 as MGHRA and CDR2 as YSYEKL. The CDR3 runs to 20 residues. The CDR3 region is CASSQGRGDRVSPGANVLTF. CDR3 bases: TGCGCCAGCAGCCAAGGGAGGGGGGACAGGGTTTCTCCTGGGGCCAACGTCCTGACTTTC.

The V gene is TRBV6-5, the J gene TRBJ1-5, with D unclear. CDR3 length equals 12 residues. Deletions cut 7 bases from V and 5 bases from J, with 9 bases between. Germline V lookup: CDR1 MNHEY, CDR2 SVGAGI. The CDR3, as DNA: TGTGCCAGCACCCGAGAACATCAGCCCCAGCATTTT. Translated: CASTREHQPQHF.

The V and J genes are TRBV19 and TRBJ1-2; 12 bases fit TRBD1. V lost 3 bases to trimming and J lost 7 bases; unmatched junction nucleotides: 9. This CDR3 region has 16 residues. Germline CDR1 and CDR2: LNHDA and SQIVND (reference sequence). The CDR3 spells CASSIRPGQGAGGYTF. Here the CDR3 DNA reads TGTGCCAGTAGTATCCGTCCGGGACAGGGGGCAGGTGGCTACACCTTC. The whole variable domain, filled in from reference TRBV19 and TRBJ1-2, reads DGGITQSPKYLFRKEGQNVTLSCEQNLNHDAMYWYRQDPGQGLRLIYYSQIVNDFQKGDIAEGYSVSREKKESFPLTVTSAQKNPTAFYLCASSIRPGQGAGGYTFGSGTRLTVV.

In this sample, this clone turned up a few times. The DNA for the CDR3 is TGCAGCGCAAGACGGATGAACACTGAAGCTTTCTTT. This codes for CSARRMNTEAFF. This sequence joins TRBV29-1 and TRBJ1-1; D is unclear. CDR3 size: 12 residues. V was cut by 7 bases and J by 0 bases, with 9 bases left in between. CDR1 SQVTM and CDR2 ANQGSEA come from the germline V gene.

This clone was seen only a few times. The chain combines TRBV29-1 with TRBJ2-2, with 10 bases fitting TRBD1. The CDR3 covers 14 residues. CDR1 is SQVTM, CDR2 ANQGSEA, per germline. V lost 7 bases, J lost 4 bases, and 6 bases stayed unmatched. The CDR3 loop is CSASGTGATGELFF. For the CDR3, the DNA is TGCAGCGCATCCGGGACAGGGGCCACCGGGGAGCTGTTTTTT.

The rearrangement uses TRBV7-2 and TRBJ2-7, with 7 bases aligning to TRBD2. The junction had 9 bases not matched to a gene; V was cut back by 2 bases and J by 2 bases. In germline, CDR1 is SGHTA, CDR2 FQGNSA. CDR3 size: 16 residues. The CDR3 DNA sequence: TGTGCCAGCAGCTTAACTAGCGACCCGCAAACCTACGAGCAGTACTTC. Translated, it gives CASSLTSDPQTYEQYF.

V is TRBV30 and J is TRBJ1-2; D unclear. Trimming removed 1 base at V and 4 bases at J, with 10 bases between. CDR1 and CDR2 (germline): GTSNPN, SVGIG (reference sequence). The CDR3 totals 13 residues. The CDR3 region is CAWSGRTLYGYTF. CDR3 DNA sequence: TGTGCCTGGAGTGGTAGAACCCTCTATGGCTACACCTTC.

The V call is TRBV6-1, the J call TRBJ1-1; D uncertain. Trimming took off 4 bases at V and 3 bases at J, with 12 bases between the two ends. Germline values: CDR1 MNHNS, CDR2 SASEGT. CDR3 length: 14 residues. The CDR3 nucleotides are TGTGCCAGCAGTGCCCAGGATCGAGACACTGAAGCTTTCTTT. Protein product: CASSAQDRDTEAFF.

This clone was seen repeatedly, ten times or more. The chain is built from TRBV5-1 and TRBJ1-4; unclear D gene. The CDR3 has 16 amino acids. Looked up from germline, CDR1 is SGHRS and CDR2 is YFSETQ. Trimming pared 0 bases from V and 5 bases from J, leaving 14 bases between. CDR3 sequence reads: CASSLDGRNTNEKLFF. CDR3 DNA sequence: TGCGCCAGCAGCTTGGATGGCAGGAACACGAATGAAAAACTGTTTTTT.

This chain connects TRBV5-1 to TRBJ2-3; TRBD1 or TRBD2 may be the D gene (5 bases each). Trimming took 5 bases from V and 8 from J, leaving 9 bases between them. The CDR3 totals 11 residues. CDR1 is SGHRS, CDR2 YFSETQ, per germline. CDR3: CASSGDRTQYF. The CDR3 nucleotides are TGCGCCAGCAGTGGGGACCGTACGCAGTATTTT.

This clone appeared a single time. The genes are TRBV7-3 and TRBJ2-7; TRBD2 matches at 8 bases. The germline V gene has CDR1 SGHTA and CDR2 FQGTGA. The J segment lost 2 bases and the V segment lost 2 bases, leaving 20 bases of the junction unmatched. CDR3 length equals 20 residues. CDR3 DNA sequence: TGTGCCAGCAGCTTATTTTCTGTGGGCCCTCCTAGCGGGCCCCCCTACGAGCAGTACTTC. Translated, it gives CASSLFSVGPPSGPPYEQYF.

This clone was counted between two and nine times. J is TRBJ2-1 and V is TRBV27; TRBD2 matches at 10 bases. J was trimmed by 8 bases and V by 7 bases; bases with no gene match: 8. The germline V gene has CDR1 MNHEY and CDR2 SMNVEV (reference sequence). The CDR3 spans 14 residues. The CDR3 is CASMQREGPYEQFF. The CDR3 DNA reads TGTGCCAGCATGCAGCGGGAGGGCCCCTATGAGCAGTTCTTC.

V and J are TRBV5-1 and TRBJ1-2; D remains unclear. The V gene lost 0 bases and the J gene lost 8 bases, with 11 bases spanning the gap. There are 13 residues in the CDR3. CDR1 is SGHRS and CDR2 is YFSETQ in the germline V gene. The CDR3 coding sequence is TGCGCCAGCAGCTTGGTGGCCAACGGCGGCTACACCTTC. Amino acid sequence: CASSLVANGGYTF.